Described below is a single TCR beta chain sequence and its context. Antigen unknown. TCRdb keeps only in-frame clones here, not all; method: immunoSEQ multiplex PCR. The sample data list 150,000 or so clones. This sample was taken from a study of T cell responses to AZD1222 COVID-19 vaccine. Whole-study results and caveats: With dominance at 160-218 and 743-854, vaccine-associated CD4 TCRs spanned spike.

Trimming left V 4 bases short and J 2 bases short, with 10 bases between. The germline CDR1 and CDR2 sequences are LGHDT and YNNKEL (reference sequence). The CDR3 has 14 amino acids. The rearrangement joins TRBV3-1 (or the pseudogene TRBV3-2) to TRBJ2-3, with a tentative D call TRBD1 (6 bases). Sequenced: peripheral blood. The origin of this receptor is an adult in good health. CDR3 protein: CASSPDSYTDTQYF. CDR3 DNA: TGTGCCAGCAGCCCGGACAGTTACACAGATACGCAGTATTTT.